This T cell receptor beta chain was documented in a study of blood T cell repertoires in COVID-19. Overall study: The cDNA or gDNA used as material had been derived from T cells, B-cell-depleted T cells, or PBMCs.

The data were produced by immunoSEQ multiplex PCR, yet TCRdb's version contains in-frame clones alone and is incomplete. The sample lists about 160,000 clones, 80% to 85% occurring once. The receptor was derived from a woman of 80 years or more with active or convalescent COVID-19. Source material: peripheral blood.

CDR3 coding DNA: TGTGCCAGCAGCGGGGAATTTTCCGCTGAAGCTTTCTTT. Protein sequence: CASSGEFSAEAFF. The gene calls are TRBV2 and TRBJ1-1, with no clear D. Germline lookup yields CDR1 SNHLY and CDR2 FYNNEI. CDR3 length: 13 amino acids. V dropped 6 bases and J dropped 6 bases, with 14 bases sitting between them. The full variable domain, in which reference TRBV2 and TRBJ1-1 provide the parts outside the CDR3, is EPEVTQTPSHQVTQMGQEVILRCVPISNHLYFYWYRQILGQKVEFLVSFYNNEISEKSEIFDDQFSVERPDGSNFTLKIRSTKLEDSAMYFCASSGEFSAEAFFGQGTRLTVV.